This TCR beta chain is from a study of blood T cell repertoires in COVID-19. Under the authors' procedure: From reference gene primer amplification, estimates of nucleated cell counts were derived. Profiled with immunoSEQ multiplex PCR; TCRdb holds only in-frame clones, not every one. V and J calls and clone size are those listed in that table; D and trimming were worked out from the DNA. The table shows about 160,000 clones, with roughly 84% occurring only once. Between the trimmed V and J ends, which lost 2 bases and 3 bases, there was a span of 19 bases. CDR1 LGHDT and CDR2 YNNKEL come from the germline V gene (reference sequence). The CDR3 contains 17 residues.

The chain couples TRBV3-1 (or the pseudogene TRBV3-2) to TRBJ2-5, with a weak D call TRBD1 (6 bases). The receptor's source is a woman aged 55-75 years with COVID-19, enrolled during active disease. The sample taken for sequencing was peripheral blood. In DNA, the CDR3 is TGTGCCAGCAGCCAACGTCGAATGAGGGGGAGTGAAGAGACCCAGTACTTC. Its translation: CASSQRRMRGSEETQYF.